A selection of T cell receptor beta chains follows, all from one sample in a study of cytomegalovirus exposure and HLA in healthy donors. TCRdb's copy holds only in-frame clones and misses some; the assay was immunoSEQ multiplex PCR. The repertoire consists of fewer than 70,000 clones, with about 74% occurring once and the leading ten covering 11%. Sequencing was done on a sample of PBMCs. These receptors were obtained from a woman aged 55-75 years in good health and CMV-seropositive. CDR3s leave out the opening cysteine and the closing phenylalanine or tryptophan. Fields, in order: V gene, CDR3 protein.

v_call: TRBV30; cdr3_aa: ATTSGGATDTQY
v_call: TRBV29-1; cdr3_aa: SVRGSEAF
v_call: TRBV18; cdr3_aa: ASSPRVGEGSPLH
v_call: TRBV5-6; cdr3_aa: ASSLGGFIAYNEQF
v_call: TRBV5-1; cdr3_aa: ASRPGTSGTYEQY
v_call: TRBV6-1; cdr3_aa: AIIRDSSYNEQF
v_call: TRBV2; cdr3_aa: ASSQEQGVQNIQY
v_call: TRBV19; cdr3_aa: ASGGPRFNEQF
v_call: TRBV27; cdr3_aa: ASSFRLAGLNEQF
v_call: TRBV6-1; cdr3_aa: ASRVPGQGNTIY
v_call: TRBV27; cdr3_aa: ASSLTRIGGELF
v_call: TRBV5-1; cdr3_aa: ASSLRQGNTEAF
v_call: TRBV19; cdr3_aa: ASSTLGSGASYEQY